One sample yielded the 24 T cell receptor beta chains listed below, sequenced in a study of molecular identifiers for immune sequencing clone quantification. TCRdb processed the PCR reads anew with MiXCR; each CDR3 protein has one entry. Among about 97,000 distinct CDR3 sequences, 20% to 30% were seen once, and the ten largest hold approximately 0.94%. The sequencing sample was made of naive CD8+ T cells from blood, with Jurkat cell RNA spiked in. Subset given: FACS-sorted CD8+CD4-CCR7+CD45RA+ naive T cells. The receptors stem from a human donor in good health. Some libraries in this study had Jurkat cell RNA spiked in.

This clonotype was counted many times. J is TRBJ2-7 and V is TRBV19; tentatively, D is TRBD1 (6 bases). The CDR3 sequence is 15 residues long. V gave up 0 bases and J gave up 0 bases, with 9 bases separating them. Germline CDR1 is LNHDA and CDR2 is SQIVND (reference sequence). CDR3 loop: CASSIEGGPSYEQYF. The CDR3 region has the DNA TGTGCCAGTAGTATAGAAGGGGGACCCTCCTACGAGCAGTACTTC.

This clonotype has ten or more counts. The chain employs TRBV4-2 and TRBJ2-7, with 13 bases fitting TRBD2. J was trimmed by 5 bases and V by 1 base; bases with no gene match: 2. The germline V gene has CDR1 LGHNA and CDR2 YNFKEQ. The CDR3 length is 15 residues. DNA of the CDR3: TGTGCCAGCAGCCAAGGGACTAGCGGGAGCGACGAGCAGTACTTC. Translated: CASSQGTSGSDEQYF.

Concerning this clonotype: In this CDR3 the conserved last residue, phenylalanine or tryptophan, is missing, so a read error is likely. V and J are TRBV7-6 and TRBJ2-5; 10 bases fit TRBD2. The V and J ends lost 5 bases and 0 bases, in that order; junction bases with no gene match: 15. The CDR3 loop spans 19 amino acids. Per the germline V gene, CDR1 is SGHVS and CDR2 is FNYEAQ. DNA for the CDR3: TGTGCCAGCAGCCGATTGATATATGAGCGGGAGGGACACCAAGAGACCCAGTACCTC. Amino acids: CASSRLIYEREGHQETQYL.

A note on this clonotype: Its ends do not fully match the called genes, so a read error is possible. J is TRBJ2-3 and V is TRBV6-2 or TRBV6-3; D tentatively fits TRBD1 or TRBD2 (6 bases each). This CDR3 comprises 15 residues. CDR1 and CDR2 (germline): MNHEY, SVGEGT. CDR3 protein: CASNYREVLTDMQYF. CDR3 DNA: TGTGCCAGCAACTACAGGGAGGTCCTCACAGATATGCAGTATTTT.

The chain uses TRBV20-1 and TRBJ2-2, with unresolved D. The V gene lost 6 bases and the J gene lost 2 bases, with 16 bases spanning the gap. CDR1 and CDR2 (germline): DFQATT, SNEGSKA (reference sequence). This CDR3 has 15 residues. CDR3: CSAYPTYANTGELFF. The DNA of the CDR3 is TGCAGTGCCTACCCTACTTACGCCAACACCGGGGAGCTGTTTTTT.

A note on this clonotype: This may be a read error, as it is one base from a much larger clone. The V gene is TRBV7-9, the J gene TRBJ2-1, with D possibly matching TRBD2 (5 bases). The CDR3 is made up of 9 amino acids. The germline V gene has CDR1 SEHNR and CDR2 FQNEAQ (reference sequence). CDR3 DNA sequence: TGTGCCAGGGAGGATGAGCAGTCCTTC. It encodes CAREDEQSF.

The sample holds a few counts of this clonotype. The chain links TRBV12-3 or TRBV12-4 to TRBJ2-7; D is uncertain. V lost 6 bases and J 1 base, leaving 13 bases between the germline ends. CDR3 length: 14 residues. CDR3 sequence (DNA): TGTGCCAGCAGAACAGCCGAAACTTCCTACGAGCAGTACTTC. It is translated as CASRTAETSYEQYF.

The DNA of the CDR3 is TGTGCCAGCAGTGACATAGCGGGGGGGCAGGATACGCAGTATTTT. It is translated as CASSDIAGGQDTQYF. V gene TRBV6-1 combines with J gene TRBJ2-3; 11 positions match TRBD2. V shed 3 bases and J 6 bases; nucleotides not matched to a gene: 5. The germline CDR1 and CDR2 sequences are MNHNS and SASEGT. There are 15 residues in the CDR3.

With regard to this clonotype: The junction does not match germline at one end; this may be a read error. This chain joins TRBV27 and TRBJ2-7; 8 bases are shared with TRBD2. This CDR3 has 17 amino acids. CDR1 is MNHEY and CDR2 is SMNVEV in the germline V gene (reference sequence). The CDR3 region is CASSKLPGGLEGLEPSF. The CDR3 region has the DNA TGTGCCAGCAGCAAACTACCTGGGGGACTAGAGGGGCTCGAGCCGTCCTTC.

This clonotype occurred a few times. The chain is built from TRBV6-2 or TRBV6-3 and TRBJ2-6; 13 bases are shared with TRBD2. The CDR3 has 18 amino acids. Looked up from germline, CDR1 is MNHEY and CDR2 is SVGEGT. Losses at the gene ends were 4 bases for V and 3 bases for J; bases not matched to a gene: 6. The CDR3 here is CASSSTSGGAFGANVLTF. CDR3 DNA: TGTGCCAGCAGTTCCACTAGCGGGGGGGCCTTTGGGGCCAACGTCCTGACTTTC.

This clonotype has a count of ten or more. V and J are TRBV23-1 and TRBJ2-1; the match to TRBD2 covers 9 bases. TRBV23-1 carries the ORF label, with uncertain function. V shed 2 bases, J shed 4 bases, and the junction held 3 bases outside the gene matches. This CDR3 region has 15 residues. The CDR3 reads CASSQRLAVYNEQFF. In DNA form, the CDR3 reads TGCGCCAGCAGTCAACGACTAGCGGTATACAATGAGCAGTTCTTC.

The chain couples TRBV12-3 or TRBV12-4 to TRBJ2-7, with a possible D match to TRBD2 (5 bases). V lost 4 bases and J 3 bases, leaving 13 bases between the germline ends. The CDR3 consists of 14 residues. The CDR3 DNA reads as TGTGCCAGCAGTTATGAGGGAACAAACTACGAGCAGTACTTC. Translation gives CASSYEGTNYEQYF.

This clonotype was counted at least ten times. The chain is built from TRBV7-8 and TRBJ2-3; D might be TRBD1 or TRBD2, each matching 7 bases. Germline V gene sequence: CDR1 SGHVS, CDR2 FQNEAQ. With 1 base removed from V and 4 bases from J, the gap between germline ends came to 18 bases. The CDR3 has 17 residues. The CDR3 loop is CASSLDRGRGGPDTQYF. CDR3 DNA: TGTGCCAGCAGCTTAGATAGGGGCAGGGGGGGTCCAGATACGCAGTATTTT.

This clonotype was detected a few times. The chain carries TRBV4-1 and TRBJ2-7, with D maybe TRBD1 (6 bases). Germline V lookup: CDR1 MGHRA, CDR2 YSYEKL. The CDR3 contains 15 residues. The V and J ends lost 4 bases and 1 base respectively, with 14 bases between them. In DNA, the CDR3 is TGCGCCAGCAGCCCAATACAAGGGGGATCCTACGAGCAGTACTTC. Translation gives CASSPIQGGSYEQYF.

This clonotype was counted ten times or more. The CDR3 coding sequence is TGTGCCAGCAGTGCGGGAGTCCTCTACGAGCAGTACTTC. It encodes CASSAGVLYEQYF. V is TRBV6-1 and J is TRBJ2-7, with a weak D call TRBD2 (6 bases). V lost 4 bases and J lost 3, with 10 bases in between. The CDR3 has 13 residues. The germline gives CDR1 MNHNS, CDR2 SASEGT.

On this clonotype: A read error may produce the germline difference seen at one junction end. This chain links TRBV9 with TRBJ2-7; tentative D call: TRBD2 (7 bases). This CDR3 contains 15 residues. CDR1 SGDLS and CDR2 YYNGEE come from the germline V gene. The DNA for the CDR3 is TGTGCCAGCAGCGTTGGGGGGGCCCTAAACTACGAGCGGTACTTC. It yields the protein CASSVGGALNYERYF.

This clonotype has at least ten counts. The rearrangement links TRBV5-1 to TRBJ2-3; D is perhaps TRBD1 (6 bases). Germline V gene lookup returns CDR1 SGHRS and CDR2 YFSETQ. Trimming removed 0 bases from V and 3 bases from J, with 11 bases in between. This CDR3 comprises 15 residues. CDR3 sequence (DNA): TGCGCCAGCAGCTTGGAACAGGGAGAAACAGATACGCAGTATTTT. Amino acid sequence: CASSLEQGETDTQYF.

In this sample, this clonotype turned up a few times. One base away lies a much larger clone, so this may be a sequencing read error. CDR3 protein: CASSYSRDRARTGAFF. CDR3 sequence (DNA): TGTGCCAGCAGTTACTCCCGGGACAGGGCTCGGACTGGAGCTTTCTTT. The chain couples TRBV6-5 to TRBJ1-1, with TRBD1 matching over 9 bases. Per germline, CDR1 MNHEY and CDR2 SVGAGI. The CDR3 covers 16 residues.

There are many counts of this clonotype. The rearrangement joins TRBV7-9 to TRBJ2-5; D unresolved. Trimming removed 7 bases at V and 4 bases at J, with 10 bases between. Germline loops: CDR1 SEHNR, CDR2 FQNEAQ (reference sequence). The CDR3 runs 12 residues. CDR3 region: CASNNPRETQYF. The CDR3 DNA follows: TGTGCCAGCAACAATCCGCGAGAGACCCAGTACTTC.

In this sample, this clonotype turned up many times. This rearrangement joins TRBV7-9 to TRBJ1-5; D is undetermined. The CDR3 sequence is 14 residues long. Germline values: CDR1 SEHNR, CDR2 FQNEAQ (reference sequence). The V end lost 4 bases, the J end lost 6 bases, and 13 bases lay between the germline ends. CDR3 DNA: TGTGCCAGCAGCTCGAACGAAGGGCCTCAGCCCCAGCATTTT. Its protein product is CASSSNEGPQPQHF.

Points on this clonotype: This sequence may be a read error, since a much larger clone differs from it by one base. The chain is built from TRBV3-1 and TRBJ2-2; D not certain. CDR1 is LGHDT, CDR2 YNNKEL, per germline (reference sequence). The CDR3 loop spans 14 amino acids. CDR3 nucleotide sequence: TGTGCCAGCGGAGCTGGTCCGAACGCCGGGGAGCTGTTTTTT. It codes for CASGAGPNAGELFF.

Of note for this clonotype: This may be a read error, as it is one base from a much larger clone. This chain uses TRBV24-1 with TRBJ1-5; D ambiguous. The CDR3 has 14 amino acids. Germline values: CDR1 KGHDR, CDR2 SFDVKD. CDR3 in amino acids: CATSDSPLNQPQQF. CDR3 DNA: TGTGCCACCAGTGATTCACCGCTCAATCAGCCCCAGCAATTT.

This clonotype was seen repeatedly, ten times or more. The V and J genes are TRBV27 and TRBJ2-1; 11 bases agree with TRBD2. Germline CDR1 MNHEY, CDR2 SMNVEV (reference sequence). CDR3 length equals 16 residues. V lost 2 bases, J lost 1 base, and 1 base stayed unmatched. In DNA, the CDR3 is TGTGCCAGCAGTTTACTAGCGGGAGGTTCCTACAATGAGCAGTTCTTC. Its translation: CASSLLAGGSYNEQFF.

This clonotype was seen at least ten times. CDR3 amino acids: CSAEGTSGIGTDTQYF. As DNA, the CDR3 is TGCAGTGCTGAGGGGACTAGCGGGATCGGGACAGATACGCAGTATTTT. The chain joins TRBV20-1 to TRBJ2-3; TRBD2 aligns across 13 bases. Germline lookup yields CDR1 DFQATT and CDR2 SNEGSKA (reference sequence). J lost 3 bases, V lost 5 bases, and 8 bases had no gene match. The CDR3 is made up of 16 amino acids.